This T cell receptor (beta chain) emerged from a study of blood T cell repertoires in COVID-19. Study-wide context: PBMCs, B-cell-depleted T cells, or T cells provided the cDNA or gDNA that made up the material.

Sequenced by immunoSEQ multiplex PCR; TCRdb stores in-frame clones only, minus some. The table includes 45,000 to 50,000 clones, approximately 83% detected once. The CDR3 contains 13 residues. V shed 6 bases and J shed 1 base, with 7 bases lying between them. The germline CDR1 and CDR2 sequences are SEHNR and FQNEAQ (reference sequence). The specimen sequenced was peripheral blood. This chain uses TRBV7-9 with TRBJ2-4; D ambiguous. The source of this sequence is a man between 65 and 85 years old with acute or convalescent COVID-19. Here the CDR3 DNA reads TGTGCCAGCAGTCTAGGTGCCAAAAACATTCAGTACTTC. Translating it yields CASSLGAKNIQYF.